This T cell receptor (beta chain) was captured by sequencing in a study of T cell responses to AZD1222 COVID-19 vaccine. Clones were sequenced by immunoSEQ multiplex PCR, and TCRdb holds only the in-frame ones, with some missing. The repertoire consists of 140,000 to 150,000 clones, with 92% occurring once and the leading ten covering approximately 1.5%. The ends were cut back, 5 bases at V and 4 bases at J, with 9 bases in the middle. Germline values: CDR1 SEHNR, CDR2 FQNEAQ (reference sequence). The CDR3 has 13 residues. Comment on this clone: Its matching antigen is unknown.

Findings of the study overall: With dominance at 160-218 and 743-854, vaccine-associated CD4 TCRs spanned spike. Clonal diversity may have been underestimated, and the donors were mostly white British, with more females than males. Repertoires were obtained only post-peak T cell response.

The TCR was taken from an adult in good health. The gene calls are TRBV7-9 and TRBJ2-4; D remains ambiguous. The specimen was peripheral blood, collected on day 0 of AZD1222 vaccination. The CDR3 nucleotides read TGTGCCAGCAGCCACTATACAAAAAACATTCAGTACTTC. Translated, it gives CASSHYTKNIQYF.